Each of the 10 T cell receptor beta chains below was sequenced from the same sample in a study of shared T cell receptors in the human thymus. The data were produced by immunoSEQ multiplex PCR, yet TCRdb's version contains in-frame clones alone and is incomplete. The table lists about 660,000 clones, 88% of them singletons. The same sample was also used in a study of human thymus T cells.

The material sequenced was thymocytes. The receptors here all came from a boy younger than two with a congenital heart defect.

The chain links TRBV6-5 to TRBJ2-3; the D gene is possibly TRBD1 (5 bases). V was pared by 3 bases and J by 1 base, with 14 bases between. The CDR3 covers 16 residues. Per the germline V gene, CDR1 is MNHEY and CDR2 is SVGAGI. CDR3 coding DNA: TGTGCCAGCAGTTATGGGCAGGGTCAGGGCACAGATACGCAGTATTTT. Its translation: CASSYGQGQGTDTQYF.

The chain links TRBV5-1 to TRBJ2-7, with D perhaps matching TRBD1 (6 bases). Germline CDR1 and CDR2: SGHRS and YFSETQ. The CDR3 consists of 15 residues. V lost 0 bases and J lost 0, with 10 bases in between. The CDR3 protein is CASSLGGGPSYEQYF. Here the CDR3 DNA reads TGCGCCAGCAGCTTGGGTGGGGGCCCCTCCTACGAGCAGTACTTC.

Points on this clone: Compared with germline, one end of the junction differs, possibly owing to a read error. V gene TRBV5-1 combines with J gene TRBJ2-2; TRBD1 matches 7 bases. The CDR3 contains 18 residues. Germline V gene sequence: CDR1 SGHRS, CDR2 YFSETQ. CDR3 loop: CAGRQRTGTEPNTGELFF. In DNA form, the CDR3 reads TGCGCCGGCAGACAAAGAACCGGGACAGAGCCTAACACCGGGGAGCTGTTTTTT.

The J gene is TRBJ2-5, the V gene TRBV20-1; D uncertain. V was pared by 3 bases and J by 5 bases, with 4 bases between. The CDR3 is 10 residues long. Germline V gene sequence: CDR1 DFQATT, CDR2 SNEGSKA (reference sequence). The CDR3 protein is CSASAETQYF. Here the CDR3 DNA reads TGCAGTGCTAGTGCGGAGACCCAGTACTTC.

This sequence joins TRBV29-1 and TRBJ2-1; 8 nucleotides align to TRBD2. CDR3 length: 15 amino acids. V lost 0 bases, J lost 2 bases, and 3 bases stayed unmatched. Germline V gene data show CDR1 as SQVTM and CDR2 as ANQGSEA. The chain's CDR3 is CSVEDIAGPYNEQFF. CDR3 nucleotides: TGCAGCGTTGAAGACATAGCGGGGCCCTACAATGAGCAGTTCTTC.

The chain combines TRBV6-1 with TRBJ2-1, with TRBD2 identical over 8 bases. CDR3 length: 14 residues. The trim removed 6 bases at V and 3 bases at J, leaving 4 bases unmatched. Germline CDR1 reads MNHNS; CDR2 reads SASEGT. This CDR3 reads CASSAGGHYNEQFF. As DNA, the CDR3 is TGTGCCAGCAGCGCGGGGGGCCACTACAATGAGCAGTTCTTC.

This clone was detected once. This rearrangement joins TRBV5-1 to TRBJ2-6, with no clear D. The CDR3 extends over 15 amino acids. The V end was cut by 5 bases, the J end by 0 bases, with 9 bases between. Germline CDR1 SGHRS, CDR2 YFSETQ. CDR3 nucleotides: TGCGCCAGCAGGTCCCAGTACTCTGGGGCCAACGTCCTGACTTTC. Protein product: CASRSQYSGANVLTF.

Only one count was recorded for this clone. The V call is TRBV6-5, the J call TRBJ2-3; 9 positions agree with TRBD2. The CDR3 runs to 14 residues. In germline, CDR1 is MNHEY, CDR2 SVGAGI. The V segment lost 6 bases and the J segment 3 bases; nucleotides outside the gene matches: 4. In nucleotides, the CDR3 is TGTGCCAGCAGATTGGCGGGAGGGACAGATACGCAGTATTTT. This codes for CASRLAGGTDTQYF.

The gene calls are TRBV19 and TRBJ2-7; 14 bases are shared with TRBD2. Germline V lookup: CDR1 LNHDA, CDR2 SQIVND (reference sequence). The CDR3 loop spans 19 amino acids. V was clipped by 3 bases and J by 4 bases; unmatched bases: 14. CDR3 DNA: TGTGCCAGTAGTATGCGAGGGATTGGGACTAGCGGGAGAGTGTACGAGCAGTACTTC. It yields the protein CASSMRGIGTSGRVYEQYF.

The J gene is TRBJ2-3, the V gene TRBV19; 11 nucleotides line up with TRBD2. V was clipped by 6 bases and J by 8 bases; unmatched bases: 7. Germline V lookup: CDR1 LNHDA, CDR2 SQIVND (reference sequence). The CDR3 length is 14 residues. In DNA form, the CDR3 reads TGTGCCAGTAGGATCGCCCTAGCGGGAGGTACGCAGTATTTT. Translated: CASRIALAGGTQYF.